This T cell receptor (beta chain) was documented in a study of Ad26.COV2.S vaccination and SARS-CoV-2 variants. Study findings and constraints: Quantification of TCR breadth and depth may have yielded underestimates of total T cell responses.

This clone was seen once. As yet, its antigen is unknown. The data were produced by immunoSEQ multiplex PCR, yet TCRdb's version contains in-frame clones alone and is incomplete. This sample has fewer than 800,000 clones, with roughly 90% found just once. Trimming removed 2 bases at V and 7 bases at J, with 11 bases between. Looked up from germline, CDR1 is SGHTA and CDR2 is FQGTGA. The CDR3 covers 13 residues. Treatment described: some 20 received Ad26.COV2.S at low or high dose, single or two shots; roughly five received placebo; per-sample allocation not given. Sampling was performed 63 days after the first vaccine or placebo injection. Expression of Wuhan-strain SARS-CoV-2 spike came from the Ad26 vector that formed the vaccine.

The source is a person aged 18-65 years who received the Ad26.COV2.S COVID-19 vaccine or a placebo. The chain employs TRBV7-3 and TRBJ2-5; D unresolved. Sequences were derived from peripheral blood, sampled in a trial of Ad26.COV2.S vaccine versus placebo. CDR3: CASSLDASGTQYF. The CDR3 DNA sequence: TGTGCCAGCAGCTTAGACGCCTCCGGGACCCAGTACTTC.